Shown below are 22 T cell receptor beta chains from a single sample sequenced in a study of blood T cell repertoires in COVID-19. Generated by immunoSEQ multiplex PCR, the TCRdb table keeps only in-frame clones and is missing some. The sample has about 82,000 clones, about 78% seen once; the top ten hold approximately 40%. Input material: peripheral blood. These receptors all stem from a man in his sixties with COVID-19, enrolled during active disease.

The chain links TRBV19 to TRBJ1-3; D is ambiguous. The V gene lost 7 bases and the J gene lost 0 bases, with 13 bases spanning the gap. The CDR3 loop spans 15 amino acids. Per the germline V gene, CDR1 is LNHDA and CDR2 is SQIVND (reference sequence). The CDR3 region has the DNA TGTGCCAGTAATCGGCGGTTAGGCTCTGGAAACACCATATATTTT. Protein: CASNRRLGSGNTIYF.

CDR3 DNA sequence: TGTGCCAGCAGCGCACCGGGACTAGCCACGTCGTCGAGAGAGACCCAGTACTTC. Its translation: CASSAPGLATSSRETQYF. J is TRBJ2-5 and V is TRBV3-1 (or the pseudogene TRBV3-2), with TRBD2 matching over 9 bases. CDR1 is LGHDT, CDR2 YNNKEL, per germline (reference sequence). This CDR3 comprises 18 residues. V lost 5 bases, J lost 4 bases, and 17 bases stayed unmatched.

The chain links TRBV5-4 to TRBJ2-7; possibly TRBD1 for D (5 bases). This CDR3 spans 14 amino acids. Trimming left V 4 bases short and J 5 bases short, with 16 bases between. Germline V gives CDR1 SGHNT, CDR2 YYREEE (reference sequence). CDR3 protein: CASSLQVVGHEQYF. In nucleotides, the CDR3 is TGTGCCAGCAGCCTTCAAGTCGTGGGGCACGAGCAGTACTTC.

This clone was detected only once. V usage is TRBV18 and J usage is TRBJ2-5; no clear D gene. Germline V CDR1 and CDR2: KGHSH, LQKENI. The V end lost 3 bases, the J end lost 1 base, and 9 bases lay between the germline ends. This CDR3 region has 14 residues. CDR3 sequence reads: CASSPPRSQETQYF. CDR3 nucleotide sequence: TGTGCCAGCTCACCCCCCAGAAGCCAAGAGACCCAGTACTTC.

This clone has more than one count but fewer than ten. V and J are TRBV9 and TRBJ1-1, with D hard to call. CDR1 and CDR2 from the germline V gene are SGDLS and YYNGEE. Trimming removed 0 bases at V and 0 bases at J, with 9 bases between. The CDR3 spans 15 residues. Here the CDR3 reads CASSVGAGLNTEAFF. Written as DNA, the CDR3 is TGTGCCAGCAGCGTAGGGGCGGGATTGAACACTGAAGCTTTCTTT.

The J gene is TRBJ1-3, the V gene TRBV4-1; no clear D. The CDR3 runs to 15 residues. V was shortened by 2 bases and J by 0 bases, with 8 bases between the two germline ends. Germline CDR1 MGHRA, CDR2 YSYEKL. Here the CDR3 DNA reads TGCGCCAGCAGCCAAAATCCAGGCTCTGGAAACACCATATATTTT. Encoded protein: CASSQNPGSGNTIYF.

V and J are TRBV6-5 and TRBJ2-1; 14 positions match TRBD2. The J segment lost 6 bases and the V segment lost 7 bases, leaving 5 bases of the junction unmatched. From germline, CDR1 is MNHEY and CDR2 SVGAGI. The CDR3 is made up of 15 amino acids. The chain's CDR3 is CASKRLAGGPNEQFF. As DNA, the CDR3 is TGTGCCAGCAAAAGACTAGCGGGGGGGCCCAATGAGCAGTTCTTC.

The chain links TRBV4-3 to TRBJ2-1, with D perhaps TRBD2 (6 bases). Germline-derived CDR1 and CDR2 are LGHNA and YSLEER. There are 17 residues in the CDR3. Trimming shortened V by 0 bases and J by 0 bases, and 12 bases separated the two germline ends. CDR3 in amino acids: CASSQDLAGSSYNEQFF. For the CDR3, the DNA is TGCGCCAGCAGCCAAGATCTGGCGGGGAGCTCCTACAATGAGCAGTTCTTC.

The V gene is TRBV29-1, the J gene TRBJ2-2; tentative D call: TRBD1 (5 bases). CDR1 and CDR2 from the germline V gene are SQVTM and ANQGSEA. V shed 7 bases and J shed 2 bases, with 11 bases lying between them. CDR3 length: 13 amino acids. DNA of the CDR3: TGCAGCGCCGCGGACACAAACACCGGGGAGCTGTTTTTT. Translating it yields CSAADTNTGELFF.

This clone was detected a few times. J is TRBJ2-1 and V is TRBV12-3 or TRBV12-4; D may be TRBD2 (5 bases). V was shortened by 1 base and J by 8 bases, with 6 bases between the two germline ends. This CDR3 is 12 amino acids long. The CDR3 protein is CASSLGGYEQFF. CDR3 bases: TGTGCCAGCAGTTTAGGAGGGTATGAGCAGTTCTTC.

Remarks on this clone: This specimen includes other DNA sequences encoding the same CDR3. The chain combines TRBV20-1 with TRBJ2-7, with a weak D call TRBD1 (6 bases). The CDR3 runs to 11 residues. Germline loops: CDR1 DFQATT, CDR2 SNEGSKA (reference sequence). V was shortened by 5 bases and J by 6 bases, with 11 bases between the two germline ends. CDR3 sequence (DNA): TGCAGTGCTTCACAGGGTTCCGAGCAGTACTTC. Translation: CSASQGSEQYF.

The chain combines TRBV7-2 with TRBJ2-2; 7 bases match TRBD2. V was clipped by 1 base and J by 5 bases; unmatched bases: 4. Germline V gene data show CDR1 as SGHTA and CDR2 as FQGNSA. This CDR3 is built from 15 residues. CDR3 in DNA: TGTGCCAGCAGCTTAGACGGGAGGAAAACCGGGGAGCTGTTTTTT. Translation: CASSLDGRKTGELFF.

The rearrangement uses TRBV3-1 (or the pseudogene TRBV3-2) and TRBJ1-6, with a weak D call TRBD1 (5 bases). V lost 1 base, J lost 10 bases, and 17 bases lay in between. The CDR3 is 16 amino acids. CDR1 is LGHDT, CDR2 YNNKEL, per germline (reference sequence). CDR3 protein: CASSQVGDYTESPLHF. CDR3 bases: TGTGCCAGCAGCCAAGTAGGGGACTACACCGAGTCACCCCTCCACTTT.

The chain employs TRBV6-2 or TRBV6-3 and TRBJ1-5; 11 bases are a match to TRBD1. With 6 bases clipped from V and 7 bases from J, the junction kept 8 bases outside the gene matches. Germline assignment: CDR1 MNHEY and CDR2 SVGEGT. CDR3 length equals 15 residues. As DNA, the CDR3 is TGTGCCAGCAGCCTCGGACAGGGGGCGGTCCAGCCCCAGCATTTT. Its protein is CASSLGQGAVQPQHF.

CDR3 region: CASSLAGSVYGNTIYF. The CDR3 nucleotides are TGCGCCAGCAGCTTGGCGGGTTCGGTTTACGGAAACACCATATATTTT. The chain is built from TRBV5-1 and TRBJ1-3; D is unclear. CDR1 is SGHRS and CDR2 is YFSETQ in the germline V gene. The ends were cut back, 0 bases at V and 4 bases at J, with 14 bases in the middle. This CDR3 spans 16 amino acids.

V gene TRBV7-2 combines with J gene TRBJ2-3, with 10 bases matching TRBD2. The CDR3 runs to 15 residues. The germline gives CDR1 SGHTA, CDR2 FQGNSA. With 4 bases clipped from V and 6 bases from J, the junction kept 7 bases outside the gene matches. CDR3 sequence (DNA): TGTGCCAGCAGCTCTAGCGGGAGCTTAGGGGATACGCAGTATTTT. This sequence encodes CASSSSGSLGDTQYF.

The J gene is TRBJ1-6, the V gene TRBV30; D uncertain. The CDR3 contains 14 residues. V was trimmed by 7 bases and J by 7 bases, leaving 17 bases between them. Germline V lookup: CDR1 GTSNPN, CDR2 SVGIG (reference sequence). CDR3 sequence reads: CAYAVGLTNSPLHF. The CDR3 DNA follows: TGTGCCTATGCCGTTGGGCTCACGAATTCACCCCTCCACTTT.

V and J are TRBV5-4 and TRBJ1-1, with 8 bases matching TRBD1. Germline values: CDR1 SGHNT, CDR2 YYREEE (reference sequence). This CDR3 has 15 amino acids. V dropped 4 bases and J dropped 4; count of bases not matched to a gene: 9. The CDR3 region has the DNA TGTGCCAGCAGCGCGGGACAGGTTTCGGGCACTGAAGCTTTCTTT. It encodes CASSAGQVSGTEAFF.

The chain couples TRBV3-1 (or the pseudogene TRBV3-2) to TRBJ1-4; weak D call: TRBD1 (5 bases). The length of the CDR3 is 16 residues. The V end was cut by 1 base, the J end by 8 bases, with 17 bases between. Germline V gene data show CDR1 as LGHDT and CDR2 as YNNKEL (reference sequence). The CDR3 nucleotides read TGTGCCAGCAGCCAAGGCGGGGGGGGGATCTTGGAAAAACTGTTTTTT. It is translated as CASSQGGGGILEKLFF.

This CDR3 reads CASSPRGGNNEQFF. CDR3 bases: TGTGCCAGCAGCCCACGGGGCGGGAACAATGAGCAGTTCTTC. The gene calls are TRBV5-4 and TRBJ2-1; possible D gene TRBD2, 6 bases. The germline V and J ends were trimmed by 4 bases and 5 bases, with 13 bases remaining between them. The CDR3 covers 14 residues. Per the germline V gene, CDR1 is SGHNT and CDR2 is YYREEE (reference sequence).

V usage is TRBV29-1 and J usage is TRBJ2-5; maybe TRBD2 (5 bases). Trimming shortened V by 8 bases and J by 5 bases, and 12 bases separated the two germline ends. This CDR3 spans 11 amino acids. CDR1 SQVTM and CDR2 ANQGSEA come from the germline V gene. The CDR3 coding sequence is TGCAGCACCCGGAGAGGGGAGACCCAGTACTTC. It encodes CSTRRGETQYF.

The chain's CDR3 is CASSLGQGQAIVSPLHF. The CDR3 DNA is TGTGCCAGCAGTCTCGGACAGGGGCAGGCTATAGTTTCACCCCTCCACTTT. The chain joins TRBV7-2 to TRBJ1-6; the match to TRBD1 covers 9 bases. From germline, CDR1 is SGHTA and CDR2 FQGNSA. After removal of 6 bases from V and 9 bases from J, the junction contained 15 bases not matched to a gene. The CDR3 is 17 residues long.